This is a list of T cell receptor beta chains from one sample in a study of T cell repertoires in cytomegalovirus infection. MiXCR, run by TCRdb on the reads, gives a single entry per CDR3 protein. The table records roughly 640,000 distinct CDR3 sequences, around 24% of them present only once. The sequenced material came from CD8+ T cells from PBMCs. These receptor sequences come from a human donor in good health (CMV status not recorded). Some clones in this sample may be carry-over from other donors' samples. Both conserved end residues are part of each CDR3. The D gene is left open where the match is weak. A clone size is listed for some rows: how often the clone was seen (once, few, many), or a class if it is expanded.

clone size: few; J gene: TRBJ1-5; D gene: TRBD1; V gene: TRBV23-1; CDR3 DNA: TGCGCCAGCAGCCACTACAGGGGAGGTGTGGGGTTCCGGACTACTAGCAATCAGCCCCAGCATTTT; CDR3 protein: CASSHYRGGVGFRTTSNQPQHF
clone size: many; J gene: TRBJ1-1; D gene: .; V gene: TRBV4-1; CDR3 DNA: TGCGCCAGCGGATCCCCAAACACTGAAGCTTTCTTT; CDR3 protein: CASGSPNTEAFF
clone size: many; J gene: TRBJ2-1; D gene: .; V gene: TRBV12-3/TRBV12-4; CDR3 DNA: TGTGCCAGCAGTCCGGATGTGACAGGAACCTACAATGAGCAGTTCTTC; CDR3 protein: CASSPDVTGTYNEQFF
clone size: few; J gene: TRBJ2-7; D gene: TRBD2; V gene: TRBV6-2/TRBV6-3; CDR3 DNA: TGTGCCAGCAGGATTGCGGGGGCCTACGAGCAGTACTTC; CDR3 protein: CASRIAGAYEQYF
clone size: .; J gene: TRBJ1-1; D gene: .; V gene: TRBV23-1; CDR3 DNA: TGCGCCAGCAGTCAATCGTTATGCCAGTCCAAAGCTTTCTTT; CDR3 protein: CASSQSLCQSKAFF
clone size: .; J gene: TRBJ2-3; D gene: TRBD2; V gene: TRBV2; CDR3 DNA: TGTGCCAGCAGCCATGACCGGCGGGGGGCCACAGATACGCAGTATTTT; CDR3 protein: CASSHDRRGATDTQYF
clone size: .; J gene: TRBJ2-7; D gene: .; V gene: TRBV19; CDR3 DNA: TGTGCCAGTAGTATTAGGACAGCTCCCTACGAGCAGTACTTC; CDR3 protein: CASSIRTAPYEQYF
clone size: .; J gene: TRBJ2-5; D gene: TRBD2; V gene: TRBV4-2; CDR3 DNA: TGTGCCAGCAGCCAAGATGGGAGCGGGGGGGACTTTGAGACCCAGTACTTC; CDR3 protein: CASSQDGSGGDFETQYF
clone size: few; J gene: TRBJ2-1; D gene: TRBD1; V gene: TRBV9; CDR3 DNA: TGTGCCAGCACCCACCCTCCGGACAGGGCCTACAATGAGCAGTTCTTC; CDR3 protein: CASTHPPDRAYNEQFF
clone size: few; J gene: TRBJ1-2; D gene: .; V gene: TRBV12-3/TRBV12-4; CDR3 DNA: TGTGCCAGCAGTCGTGCCGGGACTAACTATGGCTACACCTTC; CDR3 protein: CASSRAGTNYGYTF
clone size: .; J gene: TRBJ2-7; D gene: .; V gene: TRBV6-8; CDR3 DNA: TGTGACAGCACCTTGGAAGACTGCTACGAGCAGTACTTC; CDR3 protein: CDSTLEDCYEQYF
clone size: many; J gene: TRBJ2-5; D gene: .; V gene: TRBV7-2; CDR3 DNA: TGTGCCAGCAGCCCCGGGCCGTTTAAAGGAGAGACCCAGTACTTC; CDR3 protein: CASSPGPFKGETQYF
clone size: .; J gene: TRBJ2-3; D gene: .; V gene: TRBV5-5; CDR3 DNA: TGTGCCAGCACTCAAGGGGTAGGGGTCACAGATACGCAGTATTTT; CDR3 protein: CASTQGVGVTDTQYF
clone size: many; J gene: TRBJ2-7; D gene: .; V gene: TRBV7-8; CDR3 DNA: TGTGCCAGCAGCTCCATCTCCGGGGGCGGCTACGAGCAGTACTTC; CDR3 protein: CASSSISGGGYEQYF
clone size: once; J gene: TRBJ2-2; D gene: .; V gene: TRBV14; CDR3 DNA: TGTGCCAGCAGCCAAGACCGCCCGTGGCCCGGGGAGCTGTTTTTT; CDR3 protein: CASSQDRPWPGELFF
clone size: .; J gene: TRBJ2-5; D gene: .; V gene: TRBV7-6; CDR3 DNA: TGTGCCAGCAGCTTAAATCCGGGACACCGATCTCGGGAGACCCAGTACTTC; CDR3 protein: CASSLNPGHRSRETQYF
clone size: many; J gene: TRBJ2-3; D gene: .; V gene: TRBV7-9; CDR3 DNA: TGTGCCAGCAGCTTTCGGAGACAGGGCACAGATACGCAGTATTTT; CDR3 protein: CASSFRRQGTDTQYF
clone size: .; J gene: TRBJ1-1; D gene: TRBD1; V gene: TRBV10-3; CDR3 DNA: TGTGCCATCAGGACAGGGCGGGCAATGAACACTGAAGCTTTCTTT; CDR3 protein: CAIRTGRAMNTEAFF
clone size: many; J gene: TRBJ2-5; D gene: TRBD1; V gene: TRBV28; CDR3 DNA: TGTGCCAGCTCAGACATGGACAGGGGAGAGACCCAGTACTTC; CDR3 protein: CASSDMDRGETQYF
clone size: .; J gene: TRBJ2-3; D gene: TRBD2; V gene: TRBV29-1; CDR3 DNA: TGCAGCGTTGACCCCACCAGCGGGGGGGGGGGTCCAGATACGCAGTATTTT; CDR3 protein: CSVDPTSGGGGPDTQYF
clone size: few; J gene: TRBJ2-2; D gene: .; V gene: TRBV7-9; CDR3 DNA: TGTGCCAGCAGCTTAATCACTCCAGGGCGCACCGGGGAGCTGTTTTTT; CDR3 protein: CASSLITPGRTGELFF
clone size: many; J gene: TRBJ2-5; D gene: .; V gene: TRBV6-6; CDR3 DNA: TGTGCCAGCAGTTACGTGTGGATAACCCAAGAGACCCAGTACTTC; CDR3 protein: CASSYVWITQETQYF
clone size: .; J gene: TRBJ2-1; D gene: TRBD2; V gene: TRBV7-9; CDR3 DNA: TGTGCCAGCAGCTCTCCGACTAGCGGGGGGGCCGAAACCTACAATGAGCAGTTCTTC; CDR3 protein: CASSSPTSGGAETYNEQFF
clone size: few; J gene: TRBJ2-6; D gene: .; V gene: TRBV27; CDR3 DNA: TGTGCCAGCAGTACAGCCTCTGGGGCCAACGTCCTGACTTTC; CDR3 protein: CASSTASGANVLTF
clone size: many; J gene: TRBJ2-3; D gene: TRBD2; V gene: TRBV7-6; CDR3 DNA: TGTGCCAGCAGCTTAGGGTACGGGGGGGGCCTTACAGATACGCAGTATTTT; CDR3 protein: CASSLGYGGGLTDTQYF
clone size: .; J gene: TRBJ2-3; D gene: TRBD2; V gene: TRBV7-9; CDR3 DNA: TGTGCCAGCGACGGGGGGACTAGCCCTACGGATGGGCAGTATTTT; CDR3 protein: CASDGGTSPTDGQYF
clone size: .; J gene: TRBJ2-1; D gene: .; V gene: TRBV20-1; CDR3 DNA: TGCAGTGCCGGGCCTCGGACAGTTCTCAGCTCCTACAATGAGCAGTTCTTC; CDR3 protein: CSAGPRTVLSSYNEQFF
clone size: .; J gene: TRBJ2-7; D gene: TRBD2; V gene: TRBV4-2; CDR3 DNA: TGTGCCAGCAGCTACGGGACTAGCGGGGAATACTCCTACGAGCAGTACTTC; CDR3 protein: CASSYGTSGEYSYEQYF
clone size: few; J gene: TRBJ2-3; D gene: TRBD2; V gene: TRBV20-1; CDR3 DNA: TGCAGTGCTAGAAATCCTAGCGGGGGGCCAGATACGCAGTATTTT; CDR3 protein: CSARNPSGGPDTQYF
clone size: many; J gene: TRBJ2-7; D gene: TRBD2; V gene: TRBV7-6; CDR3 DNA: TGTGCCAGCAGCTTACGCGAGCGGGGGGGCCATTCCGAGCAGTACTTC; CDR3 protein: CASSLRERGGHSEQYF
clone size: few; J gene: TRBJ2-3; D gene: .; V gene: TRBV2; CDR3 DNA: TGTGCCAAACGGACAGCCACAGATACGCAGTATTTT; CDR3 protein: CAKRTATDTQYF
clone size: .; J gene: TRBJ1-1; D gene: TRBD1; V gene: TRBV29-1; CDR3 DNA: TGCAGCGAAAGGACAGGGGCTGAAGCTTTCTTT; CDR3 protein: CSERTGAEAFF
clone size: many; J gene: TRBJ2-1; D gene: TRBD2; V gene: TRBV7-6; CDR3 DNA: TGTGCCAGCAGCTTAGATGGGTCTAGCGGGGACAATGAGCAGTTCTTC; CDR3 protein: CASSLDGSSGDNEQFF
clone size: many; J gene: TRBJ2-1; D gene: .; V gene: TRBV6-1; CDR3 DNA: TGTGCCAGCAGTGAAACGGGAGTCTCCTACAATGAGCAGTTCTTC; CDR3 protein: CASSETGVSYNEQFF
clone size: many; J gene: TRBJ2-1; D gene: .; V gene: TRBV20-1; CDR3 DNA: TGCAGTGGTACCGGGCCCTACTTCTCCTACAATGAGCAGTTCTTC; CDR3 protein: CSGTGPYFSYNEQFF
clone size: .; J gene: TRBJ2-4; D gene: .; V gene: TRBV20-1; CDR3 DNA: TGCAGTGCGGAGGCGACGGGGCTAGCCAAAAACATTCAGTACTTC; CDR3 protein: CSAEATGLAKNIQYF
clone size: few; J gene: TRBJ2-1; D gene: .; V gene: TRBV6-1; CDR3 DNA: TGTGCCGCGGGCGGCAATGAGCAGTTCTTC; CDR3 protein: CAAGGNEQFF
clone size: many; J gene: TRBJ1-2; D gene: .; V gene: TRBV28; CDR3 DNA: TGTGCCAGCAGTTTATTGGGGGATCCTAACTATGGCTACACCTTC; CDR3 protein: CASSLLGDPNYGYTF
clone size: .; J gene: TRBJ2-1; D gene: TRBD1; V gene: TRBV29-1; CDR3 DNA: TGCAGCGTTCCGACCGGGACAGCGTACAATGAGCAGTTCTTC; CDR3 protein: CSVPTGTAYNEQFF
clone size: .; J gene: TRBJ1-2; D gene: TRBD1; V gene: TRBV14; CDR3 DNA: TGTGCCAGCAGACCGACAGGGAGAGAGGGCTACACCTTC; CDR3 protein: CASRPTGREGYTF
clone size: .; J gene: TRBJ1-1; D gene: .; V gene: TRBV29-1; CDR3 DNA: TGCAGCGTTGAAGATCGGCAGGGCTTCACTGAAGCTTTCTTT; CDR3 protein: CSVEDRQGFTEAFF
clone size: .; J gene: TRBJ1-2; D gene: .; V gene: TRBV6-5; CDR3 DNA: TGTGCCAGCAGTACCCCGGGGGCAGGCCCTTCGTCTGGCTACACCTTC; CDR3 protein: CASSTPGAGPSSGYTF
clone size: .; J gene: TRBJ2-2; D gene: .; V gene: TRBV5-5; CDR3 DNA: TGTGCCAGCAGCCGGGGCAATGGGAACACCGGGGAGCTGTTTTTT; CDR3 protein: CASSRGNGNTGELFF
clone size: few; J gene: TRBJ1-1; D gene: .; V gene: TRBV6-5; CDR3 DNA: TGTGCCAGCACTAAGAGGATTTCTGGGACTGAAGCTTTCTTT; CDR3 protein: CASTKRISGTEAFF
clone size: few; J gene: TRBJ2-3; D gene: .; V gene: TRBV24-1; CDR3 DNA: TGTGCCACCAGTGTTTTGGGAGGAACAGATACGCAGTATTTT; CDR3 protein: CATSVLGGTDTQYF
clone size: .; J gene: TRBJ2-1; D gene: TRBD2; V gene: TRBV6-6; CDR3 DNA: TGTGCCAGCAGTTACTCACTCACTAGCGGGGGTTTGAATGAGCAGTTCTTC; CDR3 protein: CASSYSLTSGGLNEQFF
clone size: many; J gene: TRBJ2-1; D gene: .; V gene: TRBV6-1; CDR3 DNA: TGTGCCAGCAGTTTAGAAGGGGCCCCTACGAATGAGCAGTTCTTC; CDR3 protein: CASSLEGAPTNEQFF
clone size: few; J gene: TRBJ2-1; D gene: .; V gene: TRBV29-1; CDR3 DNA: TGCAGCGTTGAAGGCGCAGCCAATGTCTACAATGAGCAGTTCTTC; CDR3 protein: CSVEGAANVYNEQFF
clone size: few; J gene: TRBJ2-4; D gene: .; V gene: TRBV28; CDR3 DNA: TGTGCCAGCACCCTTGCGGGGAAAAACATTCAGTACTTC; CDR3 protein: CASTLAGKNIQYF
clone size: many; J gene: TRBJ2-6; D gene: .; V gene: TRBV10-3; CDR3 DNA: TGTGCCATCTCTTTTGTCAAAACCGACAGGACCTCTGGGGCCAACGTCCTGACTTTC; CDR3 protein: CAISFVKTDRTSGANVLTF
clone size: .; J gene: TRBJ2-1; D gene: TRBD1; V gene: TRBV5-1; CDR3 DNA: TGCGCCAGCAGCTCCCGGGACAGGGAGGGCAATGAGCAGTTCTTC; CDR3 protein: CASSSRDREGNEQFF